This T cell receptor (beta chain) was sequenced during a study of cytomegalovirus exposure and HLA in healthy donors. Findings and limits, study-wide: Using the classifier, cytomegalovirus status was reportedly diagnosed with high specificity and sensitivity.

Regarding this clone: The target antigen is unknown.

This CDR3 has 15 amino acids. V lost 3 bases to trimming and J lost 1 base, with 10 bases between them. CDR1 and CDR2 from the germline V gene are LNHNV and YYDKDF (reference sequence). It was with 60 Vbeta and 13 Jbeta primers that the PCR ran. Only in-frame clones appear in the TCRdb table, and some are missing; sequencing was by immunoSEQ multiplex PCR. The table lists more than 150,000 clones, over 60% of them singletons. The J gene is TRBJ2-1, the V gene TRBV15, with a weak D call TRBD1 (6 bases). Sequencing was done on a sample of PBMCs. The sequence was obtained from a man aged 18 to 35 in good health and CMV-seronegative. DNA for the CDR3: TGTGCCACCAGCAGCAGGGGTTCATCCTACAATGAGCAGTTCTTC. This encodes CATSSRGSSYNEQFF.